These 20 T cell receptor beta chains came from one sample sequenced in a study of cytomegalovirus exposure and HLA in healthy donors. This PCR relied on a set of 60 Vbeta primers and 13 Jbeta primers. Clones were sequenced by immunoSEQ multiplex PCR, and TCRdb holds only the in-frame ones, with some missing. The sample includes around 150,000 clones, about 82% of them seen just once. The source material was PBMCs. The receptors originated from a young man in good health and CMV-seronegative.

This clone was seen more than once but under ten times. This sequence joins TRBV6-5 and TRBJ1-2; no definite D call. This CDR3 is 13 amino acids long. The V gene lost 6 bases and the J gene lost 4 bases, with 12 bases spanning the gap. Germline V gene lookup returns CDR1 MNHEY and CDR2 SVGAGI. CDR3 sequence (DNA): TGTGCCAGCAGCCCCCCGGGTGGCTATGGCTACACCTTC. Its protein is CASSPPGGYGYTF.

The chain recombines TRBV2 with TRBJ2-3; 7 bases fit TRBD2. Germline trimming cut 8 bases from V and 0 bases from J; bases unmatched to any gene: 8. This CDR3 spans 15 amino acids. Germline loops: CDR1 SNHLY, CDR2 FYNNEI. CDR3: CASLLTSPSTDTQYF. The CDR3 region has the DNA TGTGCCAGCCTTTTGACTAGCCCTAGCACAGATACGCAGTATTTT.

The J gene is TRBJ2-6, the V gene TRBV15; 9 bases map to TRBD1. The J segment lost 1 base and the V segment lost 0 bases, leaving 4 bases of the junction unmatched. The CDR3 is made up of 18 amino acids. CDR1 is LNHNV and CDR2 is YYDKDF in the germline V gene (reference sequence). CDR3 loop: CATSRDRDRVSGANVLTF. CDR3 coding DNA: TGTGCCACCAGCAGAGACCGGGACAGGGTTTCTGGGGCCAACGTCCTGACTTTC.

This chain links TRBV7-9 with TRBJ2-7; 9 bases are shared with TRBD1. This CDR3 region has 15 residues. Germline V gene sequence: CDR1 SEHNR, CDR2 FQNEAQ (reference sequence). V lost 3 bases to trimming and J lost 4 bases; unmatched junction nucleotides: 7. DNA for the CDR3: TGTGCCAGCAGCTTCCTACAGGGGGCGTCGTACGAGCAGTACTTC. It specifies CASSFLQGASYEQYF.

The gene calls are TRBV18 and TRBJ2-7; TRBD1 matches at 12 bases. This CDR3 contains 15 residues. J was trimmed by 6 bases and V by 3 bases; bases with no gene match: 6. Germline V lookup: CDR1 KGHSH, CDR2 LQKENI. The DNA for the CDR3 is TGTGCCAGCTCACCTCCGGGACAGGGGGCCTCCGAGCAGTACTTC. Amino acids: CASSPPGQGASEQYF.

The V gene is TRBV19, the J gene TRBJ1-1; 11 positions agree with TRBD1. After removal of 1 base from V and 0 bases from J, the junction contained 7 bases not matched to a gene. CDR1 is LNHDA, CDR2 SQIVND, per germline (reference sequence). The CDR3 is 18 amino acids. The CDR3 here is CASSIARRTGGLNTEAFF. The CDR3 bases are TGTGCCAGTAGTATAGCCCGCCGGACAGGGGGCTTGAACACTGAAGCTTTCTTT.

This clone appeared a few times. This chain connects TRBV5-1 to TRBJ1-1, with a tentative D call TRBD1 (6 bases). Trimming shortened V by 4 bases and J by 0 bases, and 10 bases separated the two germline ends. This CDR3 is 14 amino acids long. CDR1 is SGHRS and CDR2 is YFSETQ in the germline V gene. CDR3 DNA sequence: TGCGCCAGCAGCAAGACAGGAATGAACACTGAAGCTTTCTTT. Its translation: CASSKTGMNTEAFF.

This chain links TRBV2 with TRBJ1-2; D call uncertain. Germline loops: CDR1 SNHLY, CDR2 FYNNEI. V was trimmed by 3 bases and J by 1 base, leaving 9 bases between them. This CDR3 region has 14 residues. The CDR3 DNA reads as TGTGCCAGCAGTGAGAACAGCTTTAACTATGGCTACACCTTC. It specifies CASSENSFNYGYTF.

This clone appeared a single time. The chain joins TRBV13 to TRBJ2-1, with 9 bases that match TRBD2. V shed 5 bases and J 4 bases; nucleotides not matched to a gene: 6. Germline-derived CDR1 and CDR2 are PRHDT and FYEKMQ (reference sequence). This CDR3 spans 15 amino acids. The CDR3 reads CASSPGTSPYNEQFF. The CDR3 coding sequence is TGTGCCAGCAGCCCCGGGACTAGCCCTTACAATGAGCAGTTCTTC.

The J gene is TRBJ2-2, the V gene TRBV19; 10 nucleotides agree with TRBD1. V was pared by 6 bases and J by 3 bases, with 7 bases of the junction left unmatched. CDR1 is LNHDA, CDR2 SQIVND, per germline (reference sequence). The CDR3 runs 16 residues. CDR3 protein: CASRRPTGGDTGELFF. CDR3 bases: TGTGCCAGTAGAAGACCGACAGGGGGCGACACCGGGGAGCTGTTTTTT.

The J gene is TRBJ2-7, the V gene TRBV28; 7 bases fit TRBD1. There are 13 residues in the CDR3. Germline V gives CDR1 MDHEN, CDR2 SYDVKM. The J segment lost 4 bases and the V segment lost 7 bases, leaving 7 bases of the junction unmatched. CDR3 loop: CASTWDSVYEQYF. The DNA for the CDR3 is TGTGCCAGCACCTGGGACAGCGTTTACGAGCAGTACTTC.

This clone was observed a few times. This chain joins TRBV2 and TRBJ1-1; a possible D gene is TRBD1 (5 bases). Trimming took 10 bases from V and 3 from J, leaving 24 bases between them. From germline, CDR1 is SNHLY and CDR2 FYNNEI. The CDR3 totals 16 residues. The CDR3 coding sequence is TGTGCCACCCAACACCCAGACTGGGGGGTCGACACTGAAGCTTTCTTT. Translated: CATQHPDWGVDTEAFF.

V is TRBV7-2 and J is TRBJ2-7; D may be TRBD2 (6 bases). The CDR3 is 15 amino acids. Germline V gene lookup returns CDR1 SGHTA and CDR2 FQGNSA. Trimming stripped 5 bases from V and 2 bases from J, with 16 bases between. The CDR3 sequence: CASSPLSSGTYEQYF. The CDR3 DNA reads as TGTGCCAGCAGCCCCCTGAGTAGCGGAACCTACGAGCAGTACTTC.

V gene TRBV7-9 combines with J gene TRBJ2-1; 11 bases match TRBD2. The V gene's germline CDR1 is SEHNR and CDR2 FQNEAQ (reference sequence). V lost 5 bases, J lost 9 bases, and 18 bases stayed unmatched. CDR3 size: 18 residues. DNA of the CDR3: TGTGCCAGCAGCCCCCCTTCAGGTAGCGGGAGGGAGGACAGTGAGCAGTTCTTC. Translated: CASSPPSGSGREDSEQFF.

The J gene is TRBJ2-7, the V gene TRBV6-5; 11 bases are a match to TRBD1. CDR3 size: 14 residues. With V trimmed by 2 bases and J by 6 bases, 3 bases remained unmatched. Germline V lookup: CDR1 MNHEY, CDR2 SVGAGI. CDR3 loop: CASSYRDRGSEQYF. The CDR3 bases are TGTGCCAGCAGTTACCGGGACAGGGGGAGCGAGCAGTACTTC.

The chain employs TRBV5-1 and TRBJ2-1; the D gene is possibly TRBD2 (6 bases). This CDR3 contains 15 residues. Trimming removed 4 bases at V and 4 bases at J, with 15 bases between. Germline lookup yields CDR1 SGHRS and CDR2 YFSETQ. CDR3 in amino acids: CASSKGLAIYNEQFF. CDR3 nucleotides: TGCGCCAGCAGCAAGGGCCTAGCGATTTACAATGAGCAGTTCTTC.

The V and J genes are TRBV7-3 and TRBJ2-7, with 10 bases matching TRBD1. Germline trimming cut 5 bases from V and 2 bases from J; bases unmatched to any gene: 3. Germline V gene sequence: CDR1 SGHTA, CDR2 FQGTGA. CDR3 length: 14 residues. As DNA, the CDR3 is TGTGCCAGCAGCCCCGGGACAGGGGCCTACGAGCAGTACTTC. Protein product: CASSPGTGAYEQYF.

The V call is TRBV28, the J call TRBJ2-7; D remains ambiguous. Germline CDR1 MDHEN, CDR2 SYDVKM. The V end was cut by 3 bases, the J end by 0 bases, with 12 bases between. The CDR3 spans 15 residues. CDR3 in amino acids: CASSFVASPSYEQYF. As DNA, the CDR3 is TGTGCCAGCAGTTTTGTGGCCTCTCCCTCCTACGAGCAGTACTTC.

The chain employs TRBV10-2 and TRBJ2-1; D perhaps matches TRBD2 (7 bases). The CDR3 runs 14 residues. Trimming pared 1 base from V and 10 bases from J, leaving 14 bases between. From germline, CDR1 is WSHSY and CDR2 SAAADI. DNA for the CDR3: TGCGCCAGCAGTGAGTACCCCTCGGGGGGCGAGCAGTTCTTC. It translates to CASSEYPSGGEQFF.

The chain is built from TRBV5-1 and TRBJ1-1, with TRBD1 identical over 10 bases. The CDR3 sequence is 16 residues long. The germline CDR1 and CDR2 sequences are SGHRS and YFSETQ. The ends lost 0 bases at V and 3 bases at J; junction bases unmatched: 5. The CDR3: CASSLDRQGAYTEAFF. CDR3 DNA sequence: TGCGCCAGCAGCTTGGACCGACAGGGGGCGTACACTGAAGCTTTCTTT.